These 18 T cell receptor beta chains came from one sample sequenced in a study of T cell responses to AZD1222 COVID-19 vaccine. Only in-frame clones appear in the TCRdb table, and some are missing; sequencing was by immunoSEQ multiplex PCR. The table lists around 190,000 clones, 85% to 95% of them singletons. The sequencing here drew on peripheral blood, taken 28 days after the second AZD1222 dose. The origin of the receptors is an adult who received the AZD1222 COVID-19 vaccine.

This clone appeared a single time. V and J are TRBV28 and TRBJ1-1; 9 nucleotides align to TRBD1. The V and J ends lost 6 bases and 5 bases, in that order; junction bases with no gene match: 7. CDR1 MDHEN and CDR2 SYDVKM come from the germline V gene. The CDR3 spans 14 residues. The CDR3 nucleotides are TGTGCCAGCAGAGTACAGGGGGCGCGAACTGAAGCTTTCTTT. Translation: CASRVQGARTEAFF.

This clone was recorded only once. The V and J genes are TRBV5-1 and TRBJ2-3; TRBD1 or TRBD2 may be the D gene (7 bases each). CDR1 and CDR2 from the germline V gene are SGHRS and YFSETQ. The CDR3 has 15 residues. Trimming removed 2 bases at V and 4 bases at J, with 14 bases between. CDR3 in amino acids: CASSLWEGQPDTQYF. Written as DNA, the CDR3 is TGCGCCAGCAGCTTATGGGAGGGACAGCCAGATACGCAGTATTTT.

CDR3: CASSQGADGNTIYF. In DNA form, the CDR3 reads TGTGCCAGCAGCCAGGGGGCCGATGGAAACACCATATATTTT. This chain links TRBV3-1 (or the pseudogene TRBV3-2) with TRBJ1-3; D is possibly TRBD1 (6 bases). The CDR3 totals 14 residues. The germline CDR1 and CDR2 sequences are LGHDT and YNNKEL (reference sequence). Deletions cut 3 bases from V and 3 bases from J, with 9 bases between.

This clone was observed once. V is TRBV15 and J is TRBJ1-2; D not resolved. The CDR3 sequence is 13 residues long. V lost 0 bases, J lost 9 bases, and 11 bases lay in between. Germline-derived CDR1 and CDR2 are LNHNV and YYDKDF (reference sequence). CDR3 protein: CATSRDNGVSYTF. DNA of the CDR3: TGTGCCACCAGCAGAGATAATGGGGTTAGCTACACCTTC.

The chain has TRBV6-1 and TRBJ1-2; no firm D call. Germline assignment: CDR1 MNHNS and CDR2 SASEGT. V dropped 3 bases and J dropped 6 bases, with 11 bases sitting between them. The CDR3 loop spans 13 amino acids. The CDR3 coding sequence is TGTGCCAGCAGTGATACCAGCGCAAATGGCTACACCTTC. Translation gives CASSDTSANGYTF.

The gene calls are TRBV25-1 and TRBJ2-5, with 12 bases that match TRBD1. The V and J ends lost 7 bases and 5 bases, in that order; junction bases with no gene match: 8. From germline, CDR1 is MGHDK and CDR2 SYGVNS. CDR3 length: 15 residues. The DNA for the CDR3 is TGTGCCAGCACACCCTCCGGGACAGGGGGCGAGACCCAGTACTTC. Translating it yields CASTPSGTGGETQYF. Full variable domain (rest looked up from reference TRBV25-1 and TRBJ2-5): EADIYQTPRYLVIGTGKKITLECSQTMGHDKMYWYQQDPGMELHLIHYSYGVNSTEKGDLSSESTVSRIRTEHFPLTLESARPSHTSQYLCASTPSGTGGETQYFGPGTRLLVL.

This chain joins TRBV28 and TRBJ1-3; D is uncertain. The germline CDR1 and CDR2 sequences are MDHEN and SYDVKM. V shed 3 bases and J shed 2 bases, with 14 bases lying between them. CDR3 length equals 16 residues. The CDR3 spells CASSFYPPGAGNTIYF. DNA of the CDR3: TGTGCCAGCAGTTTTTACCCCCCCGGGGCTGGAAACACCATATATTTT.

This clone was counted a single time. The V gene is TRBV2, the J gene TRBJ1-6; D unresolved. V lost 3 bases, J lost 7 bases, and 13 bases lay in between. The CDR3 consists of 15 residues. Germline V gives CDR1 SNHLY, CDR2 FYNNEI. The CDR3 is CASSEEGMKNSPLHF. The CDR3 nucleotides are TGTGCCAGCAGTGAGGAAGGGATGAAGAATTCACCCCTCCACTTT.

The chain links TRBV19 to TRBJ1-3; TRBD1 matches at 9 bases. With V trimmed by 5 bases and J by 0 bases, 2 bases remained unmatched. CDR1 and CDR2 (germline): LNHDA, SQIVND (reference sequence). This CDR3 spans 15 amino acids. The CDR3 DNA sequence: TGTGCCAGTAGTCCGACAGGGGGCTCTGGAAACACCATATATTTT. Encoded protein: CASSPTGGSGNTIYF.

The rearrangement links TRBV30 to TRBJ1-1; 7 bases align to TRBD1. The CDR3 consists of 13 residues. Trimming at V came to 1 base and at J to 9 bases, leaving 8 bases not matched to a gene. CDR1 is GTSNPN and CDR2 is SVGIG in the germline V gene (reference sequence). The CDR3: CAWSGGTGAQAFF. The CDR3, as DNA: TGTGCCTGGAGTGGGGGAACAGGGGCCCAAGCTTTCTTT. Full variable domain (rest looked up from reference TRBV30 and TRBJ1-1): SQTIHQWPATLVQPVGSPLSLECTVEGTSNPNLYWYRQAAGRGLQLLFYSVGIGQISSEVPQNLSASRPQDRQFILSSKKLLLSDSGFYLCAWSGGTGAQAFFGQGTRLTVV.

This clone was seen once. The chain couples TRBV7-9 to TRBJ2-1; no reliable D call. Germline loops: CDR1 SEHNR, CDR2 FQNEAQ (reference sequence). The CDR3 runs to 14 residues. The V end lost 5 bases, the J end lost 7 bases, and 15 bases lay between the germline ends. Written as DNA, the CDR3 is TGTGCCAGCAGCGACACGACGGCTATGAATGAGCAGTTCTTC. Translating gives CASSDTTAMNEQFF.

J is TRBJ2-7 and V is TRBV19; D is possibly TRBD1 or TRBD2 (5 bases each). This CDR3 region has 13 residues. Per the germline V gene, CDR1 is LNHDA and CDR2 is SQIVND (reference sequence). V was pared by 3 bases and J by 6 bases, with 12 bases between. The CDR3 reads CASSMGPFAEQYF. The CDR3, as DNA: TGTGCCAGTAGTATGGGACCTTTCGCCGAGCAGTACTTC.

V usage is TRBV5-4 and J usage is TRBJ2-2; no reliable D call. The germline CDR1 and CDR2 sequences are SGHNT and YYREEE (reference sequence). This CDR3 has 12 amino acids. Trimming pared 4 bases from V and 7 bases from J, leaving 8 bases between. The chain's CDR3 is CASSPGSGELFF. The DNA for the CDR3 is TGTGCCAGCAGCCCTGGAAGCGGGGAGCTGTTTTTT.

CDR3 protein: CASSDLGGRSYNEQFF. CDR3 DNA: TGTGCCAGCAGCGATCTTGGCGGACGCTCCTACAATGAGCAGTTCTTC. V usage is TRBV7-2 and J usage is TRBJ2-1; D is unresolved. CDR1 is SGHTA, CDR2 FQGNSA, per germline. This CDR3 is 16 amino acids long. The V end was cut by 5 bases, the J end by 0 bases, with 14 bases between.

The chain recombines TRBV19 with TRBJ2-7; 7 bases agree with TRBD1. The V gene's germline CDR1 is LNHDA and CDR2 SQIVND (reference sequence). The CDR3 runs to 15 residues. The V gene end was trimmed by 3 bases and the J gene end by 1 base; junction bases not matched to a gene: 6. The CDR3 is CASSISEGQSYEQYF. The CDR3 DNA is TGTGCCAGTAGTATCTCAGAGGGACAGTCCTACGAGCAGTACTTC.

The genes are TRBV19 and TRBJ1-1; no clear D gene. Germline V gene data show CDR1 as LNHDA and CDR2 as SQIVND (reference sequence). V gave up 6 bases and J gave up 0 bases, with 11 bases separating them. The CDR3 has 14 residues. CDR3: CASRPRNMNTEAFF. DNA for the CDR3: TGTGCCAGTAGGCCGAGGAACATGAACACTGAAGCTTTCTTT. Using reference TRBV19 and TRBJ1-1 for the parts outside the CDR3, the full variable domain is DGGITQSPKYLFRKEGQNVTLSCEQNLNHDAMYWYRQDPGQGLRLIYYSQIVNDFQKGDIAEGYSVSREKKESFPLTVTSAQKNPTAFYLCASRPRNMNTEAFFGQGTRLTVV.

V gene TRBV27 combines with J gene TRBJ2-2; 9 nucleotides align to TRBD1. The CDR3 has 16 residues. Trimming took 4 bases from V and 2 from J; bases not matched to a gene: 5. Germline V gene data show CDR1 as MNHEY and CDR2 as SMNVEV (reference sequence). The CDR3 sequence: CASSSRQGDNTGELFF. In nucleotides, the CDR3 is TGTGCCAGCAGTTCCCGACAGGGGGATAACACCGGGGAGCTGTTTTTT.

The chain is built from TRBV2 and TRBJ1-3; D uncertain. The ends were cut back, 7 bases at V and 2 bases at J, with 12 bases in the middle. Germline loops: CDR1 SNHLY, CDR2 FYNNEI. The CDR3 has 14 amino acids. The CDR3 loop reads CASNEWDTGNTIYF. CDR3 coding DNA: TGTGCCAGCAACGAATGGGATACTGGAAACACCATATATTTT. Filled out from reference TRBV2 and TRBJ1-3, the complete variable domain reads EPEVTQTPSHQVTQMGQEVILRCVPISNHLYFYWYRQILGQKVEFLVSFYNNEISEKSEIFDDQFSVERPDGSNFTLKIRSTKLEDSAMYFCASNEWDTGNTIYFGEGSWLTVV.